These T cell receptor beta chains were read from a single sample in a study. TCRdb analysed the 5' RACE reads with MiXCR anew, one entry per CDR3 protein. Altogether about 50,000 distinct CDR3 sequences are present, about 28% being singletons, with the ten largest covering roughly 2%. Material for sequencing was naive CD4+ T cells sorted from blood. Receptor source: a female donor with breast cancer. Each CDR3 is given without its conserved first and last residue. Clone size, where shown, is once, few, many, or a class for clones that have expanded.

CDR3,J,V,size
ASSLRGRGQETQY,TRBJ2-5,TRBV7-3,.
ASSLVSQPQH,TRBJ1-5,TRBV5-6,few
SASGDRAYGYT,TRBJ1-2,TRBV20-1,.
ASSPPGGSKNIQY,TRBJ2-4,TRBV28,few
ASSLNWIGVVETQY,TRBJ2-5,TRBV27,.
ASSLGMGLPGKTQY,TRBJ2-5,TRBV5-1,.
ASSLAGSAKNIQY,TRBJ2-4,TRBV5-6,.
SAYTGAQY,TRBJ2-5,TRBV20-1,.
ASSRGGLGEKLF,TRBJ1-4,TRBV7-8,.
ASSQVPSSGSYEQY,TRBJ2-7,TRBV3-1,.
ASFRIGTDTQY,TRBJ2-3,TRBV6-5,few
ASSSNGGAQY,TRBJ2-5,TRBV7-9,.
ASSERGQGWTEAF,TRBJ1-1,TRBV5-1,many
ASSLGMGYLETQY,TRBJ2-5,TRBV5-1,.
ASSLAGANTEAF,TRBJ1-1,TRBV5-1,.
ASGARMSTDTQY,TRBJ2-3,TRBV5-1,.
ASSSPGTLEQF,TRBJ2-1,TRBV6-5,few
ASSPSHSYEQY,TRBJ2-7,TRBV5-5,.
ASSSSGRDYNEQF,TRBJ2-1,TRBV9,.
SALSGGSTDTQY,TRBJ2-3,TRBV20-1,.
ASSLSNRNYGYT,TRBJ1-2,TRBV6-1,.
ASSSPSYQETQY,TRBJ2-5,TRBV11-2,once
AWSVGGSNQPQH,TRBJ1-5,TRBV30,.
ASSPNTGPSYEQY,TRBJ2-7,TRBV9,few
ASSRDRGTYEQY,TRBJ2-7,TRBV9,few
ASSYSAVGYGYT,TRBJ1-2,TRBV6-6,.
ASSLEPAGIGETQY,TRBJ2-5,TRBV5-1,few
ASSFFRDEILNQPQH,TRBJ1-5,TRBV28,.
SARDGRNEQF,TRBJ2-1,TRBV20-1,medium-sized
ASSPGHEQF,TRBJ2-1,TRBV4-3,few
ASSQGIAADTQY,TRBJ2-3,TRBV7-2,.
ASSSRTGDYGYT,TRBJ1-2,TRBV7-2,.
ASKKGAGSSYNEQF,TRBJ2-1,TRBV12-3/TRBV12-4,.
ASSTGLAGGPYEQY,TRBJ2-7,TRBV5-1,few
ASKMGQGIDTEAF,TRBJ1-1,TRBV6-6,many
ASSFPTGADSNQPQH,TRBJ1-5,TRBV7-2,.
SAREAGGPYEQY,TRBJ2-7,TRBV20-1,many
ASSSRTGDSYEQY,TRBJ2-7,TRBV7-8,.
ASSFDRGQPQH,TRBJ1-5,TRBV7-2,few